This T cell receptor (beta chain) was recorded in a study of blood T cells in healthy people across ages. Whole-study results and caveats: Using unsorted PBMCs precluded a conclusive naive versus antigen-experienced comparison.

There are 14 residues in the CDR3. Germline V lookup: CDR1 MNHEY, CDR2 SVGAGI. With 5 bases clipped from V and 8 bases from J, the junction kept 8 bases outside the gene matches. Regarding this clonotype: Its antigen is unidentified.

Alongside a J-beta primer mix, a sample-barcoded 5' primer served in a second PCR lasting about 7 to 11 cycles. Every cDNA molecule bore a tag from a template-switch adaptor containing 12 random nucleotides. A minimum of 2.5 million CDR3-containing paired-end reads was obtained for each sample. TCRdb analysed the 5' RACE reads with MiXCR anew, one entry per CDR3 protein. The sample includes approximately 690,000 distinct CDR3 sequences, approximately 59% of them seen just once. Every sample had a minimum of 6.5 million PBMCs isolated. The rearrangement uses TRBV6-5 and TRBJ1-4; 7 nucleotides align to TRBD1. Sequencing was performed on blood. This receptor was identified in a man between 60 and 70 years old in good health. CDR3 protein: CASSPTGVSEKLFF. DNA for the CDR3: TGTGCCAGCAGTCCAACAGGGGTGAGCGAAAAACTGTTTTTT.